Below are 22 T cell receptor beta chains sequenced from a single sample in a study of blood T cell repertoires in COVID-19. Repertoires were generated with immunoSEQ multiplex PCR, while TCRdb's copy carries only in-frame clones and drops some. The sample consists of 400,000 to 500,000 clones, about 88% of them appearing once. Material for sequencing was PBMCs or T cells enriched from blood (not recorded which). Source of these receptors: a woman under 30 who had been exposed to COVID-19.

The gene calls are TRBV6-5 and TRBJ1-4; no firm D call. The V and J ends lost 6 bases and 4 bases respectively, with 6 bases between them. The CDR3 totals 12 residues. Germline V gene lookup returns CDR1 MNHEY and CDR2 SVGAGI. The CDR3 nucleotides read TGTGCCAGCAGCCCCATTAATGAAAAACTGTTTTTT. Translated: CASSPINEKLFF.

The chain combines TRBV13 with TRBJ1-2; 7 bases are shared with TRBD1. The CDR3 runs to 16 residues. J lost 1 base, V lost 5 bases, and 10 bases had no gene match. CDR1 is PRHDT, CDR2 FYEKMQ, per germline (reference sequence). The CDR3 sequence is CASSRGGMQDNYGYTF. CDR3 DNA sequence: TGTGCCAGCAGCAGAGGGGGCATGCAGGATAACTATGGCTACACCTTC.

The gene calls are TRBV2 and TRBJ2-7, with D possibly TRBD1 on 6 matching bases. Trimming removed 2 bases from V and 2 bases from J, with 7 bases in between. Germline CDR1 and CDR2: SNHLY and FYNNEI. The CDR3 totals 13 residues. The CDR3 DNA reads TGTGCCAGCAGTGAAAAGGGGGCCTACGAGCAGTACTTC. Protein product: CASSEKGAYEQYF. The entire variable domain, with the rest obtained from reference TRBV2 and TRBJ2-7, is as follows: EPEVTQTPSHQVTQMGQEVILRCVPISNHLYFYWYRQILGQKVEFLVSFYNNEISEKSEIFDDQFSVERPDGSNFTLKIRSTKLEDSAMYFCASSEKGAYEQYFGPGTRLTVT.

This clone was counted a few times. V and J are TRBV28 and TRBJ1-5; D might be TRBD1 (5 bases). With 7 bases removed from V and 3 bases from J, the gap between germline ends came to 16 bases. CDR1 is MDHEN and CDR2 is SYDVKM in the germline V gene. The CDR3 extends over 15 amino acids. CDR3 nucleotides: TGTGCCAGCATTGAGTATGGGGCTTACAATCAGCCCCAGCATTTT. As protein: CASIEYGAYNQPQHF.

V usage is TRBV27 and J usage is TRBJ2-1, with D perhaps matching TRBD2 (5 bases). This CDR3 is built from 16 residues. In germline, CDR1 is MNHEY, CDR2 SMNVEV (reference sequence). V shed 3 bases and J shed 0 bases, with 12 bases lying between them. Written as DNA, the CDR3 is TGTGCCAGCAGTTTGGTTGGACTGAGCTCCTACAATGAGCAGTTCTTC. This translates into CASSLVGLSSYNEQFF.

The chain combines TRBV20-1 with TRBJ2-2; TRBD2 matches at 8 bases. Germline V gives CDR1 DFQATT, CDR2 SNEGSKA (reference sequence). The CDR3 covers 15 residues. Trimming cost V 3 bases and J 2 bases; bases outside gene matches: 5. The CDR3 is CSASSRGANTGELFF. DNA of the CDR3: TGCAGTGCTAGTTCGCGGGGGGCCAACACCGGGGAGCTGTTTTTT.

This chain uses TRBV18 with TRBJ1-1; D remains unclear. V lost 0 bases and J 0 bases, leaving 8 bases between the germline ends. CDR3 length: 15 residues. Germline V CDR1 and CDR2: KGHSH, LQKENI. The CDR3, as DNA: TGTGCCAGCTCACCACCGAACAGATTGAACACTGAAGCTTTCTTT. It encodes CASSPPNRLNTEAFF. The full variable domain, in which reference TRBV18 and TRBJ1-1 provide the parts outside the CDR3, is NAGVMQNPRHLVRRRGQEARLRCSPMKGHSHVYWYRQLPEEGLKFMVYLQKENIIDESGMPKERFSAEFPKEGPSILRIQQVVRGDSAAYFCASSPPNRLNTEAFFGQGTRLTVV.

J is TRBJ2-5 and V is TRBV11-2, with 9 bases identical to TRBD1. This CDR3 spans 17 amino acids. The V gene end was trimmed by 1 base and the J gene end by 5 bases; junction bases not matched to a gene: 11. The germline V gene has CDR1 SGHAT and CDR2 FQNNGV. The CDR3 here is CASSLGDFTGGVETQYF. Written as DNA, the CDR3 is TGTGCCAGCAGCTTAGGGGATTTCACAGGGGGCGTGGAGACCCAGTACTTC.

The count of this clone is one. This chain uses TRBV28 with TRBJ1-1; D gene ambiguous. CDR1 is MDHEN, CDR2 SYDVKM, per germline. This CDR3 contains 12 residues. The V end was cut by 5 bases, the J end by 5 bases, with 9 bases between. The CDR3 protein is CASSPMATEAFF. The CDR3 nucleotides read TGTGCCAGCAGTCCGATGGCTACTGAAGCTTTCTTT.

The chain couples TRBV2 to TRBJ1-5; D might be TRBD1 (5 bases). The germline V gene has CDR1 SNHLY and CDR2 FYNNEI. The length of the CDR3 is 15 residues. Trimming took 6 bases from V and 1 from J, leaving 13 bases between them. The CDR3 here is CASRAIGGSNQPQHF. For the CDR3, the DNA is TGTGCCAGCAGAGCGATCGGGGGGAGCAATCAGCCCCAGCATTTT.

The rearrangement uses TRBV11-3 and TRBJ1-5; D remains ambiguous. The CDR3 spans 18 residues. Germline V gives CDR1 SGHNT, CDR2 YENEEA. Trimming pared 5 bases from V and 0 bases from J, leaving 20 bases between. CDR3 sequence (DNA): TGTGCCAGCAGCCTGCCGGCGTGGAGCAGTTATAGCAATCAGCCCCAGCATTTT. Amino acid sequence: CASSLPAWSSYSNQPQHF.

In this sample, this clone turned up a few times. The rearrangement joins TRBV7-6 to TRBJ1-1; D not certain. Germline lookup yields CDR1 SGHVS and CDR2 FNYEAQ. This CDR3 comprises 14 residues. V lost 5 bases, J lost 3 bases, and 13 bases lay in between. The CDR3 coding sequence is TGTGCCAGCAGCCCCTACGGTGAAGACACTGAAGCTTTCTTT. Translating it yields CASSPYGEDTEAFF.

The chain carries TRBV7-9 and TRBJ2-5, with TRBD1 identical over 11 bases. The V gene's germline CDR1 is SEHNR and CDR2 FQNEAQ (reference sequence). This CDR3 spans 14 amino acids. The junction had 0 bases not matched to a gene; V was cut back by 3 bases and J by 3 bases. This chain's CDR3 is CASSLGQGEETQYF. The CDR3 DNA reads TGTGCCAGCAGCTTGGGACAGGGGGAAGAGACCCAGTACTTC.

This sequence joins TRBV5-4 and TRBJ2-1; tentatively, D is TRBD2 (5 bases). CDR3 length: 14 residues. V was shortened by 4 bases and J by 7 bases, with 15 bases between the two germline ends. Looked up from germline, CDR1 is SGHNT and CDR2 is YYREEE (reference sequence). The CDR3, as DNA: TGTGCCAGCAGCGTGGCCGGGATTAAAAATGAGCAGTTCTTC. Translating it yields CASSVAGIKNEQFF.

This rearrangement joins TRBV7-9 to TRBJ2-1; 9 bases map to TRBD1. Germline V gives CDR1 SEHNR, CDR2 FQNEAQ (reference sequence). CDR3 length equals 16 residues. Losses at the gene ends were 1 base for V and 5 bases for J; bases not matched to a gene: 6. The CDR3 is CASSLGGQGRDNEQFF. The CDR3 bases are TGTGCCAGCAGCTTAGGTGGACAGGGGAGGGACAATGAGCAGTTCTTC.

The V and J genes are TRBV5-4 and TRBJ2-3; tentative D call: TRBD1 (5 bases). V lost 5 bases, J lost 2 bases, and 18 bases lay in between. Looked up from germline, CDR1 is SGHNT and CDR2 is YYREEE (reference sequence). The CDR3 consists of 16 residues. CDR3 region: CASRPSRGGSTDTQYF. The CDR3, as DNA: TGTGCCAGCAGACCGTCTAGGGGTGGGTCCACAGATACGCAGTATTTT.

The CDR3 sequence is CSVAHPGEKLFF. CDR3 DNA sequence: TGCAGCGTTGCCCATCCGGGTGAAAAACTGTTTTTT. This chain uses TRBV29-1 with TRBJ1-4; D remains unclear. Germline CDR1 SQVTM, CDR2 ANQGSEA. V was pared by 4 bases and J by 7 bases, with 10 bases between. The CDR3 is 12 residues long.

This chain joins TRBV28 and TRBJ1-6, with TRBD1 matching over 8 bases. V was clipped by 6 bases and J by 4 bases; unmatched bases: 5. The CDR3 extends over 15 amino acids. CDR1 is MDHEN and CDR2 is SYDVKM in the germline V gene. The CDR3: CASSPRDRYNSPLHF. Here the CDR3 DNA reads TGTGCCAGCAGCCCTAGGGACAGGTATAATTCACCCCTCCACTTT.

This CDR3 reads CASSLVGGEAKQYF. DNA of the CDR3: TGTGCCAGCAGCTTAGTAGGGGGGGAGGCTAAGCAGTACTTC. This chain links TRBV7-6 with TRBJ2-7; tentative D call: TRBD2 (7 bases). CDR3 size: 14 residues. Germline lookup yields CDR1 SGHVS and CDR2 FNYEAQ. Trimming removed 1 base from V and 8 bases from J, with 15 bases in between.

The CDR3 DNA sequence: TGTGCCAGCACCCCAAGCTTTACCTACGAGCAGTACTTC. It codes for CASTPSFTYEQYF. This sequence joins TRBV2 and TRBJ2-7; unclear D gene. Between the trimmed V and J ends, which lost 7 bases and 2 bases, there was a span of 12 bases. This CDR3 has 13 residues. Germline V gene sequence: CDR1 SNHLY, CDR2 FYNNEI. Variable domain in full (rest from reference TRBV2 and TRBJ2-7): EPEVTQTPSHQVTQMGQEVILRCVPISNHLYFYWYRQILGQKVEFLVSFYNNEISEKSEIFDDQFSVERPDGSNFTLKIRSTKLEDSAMYFCASTPSFTYEQYFGPGTRLTVT.

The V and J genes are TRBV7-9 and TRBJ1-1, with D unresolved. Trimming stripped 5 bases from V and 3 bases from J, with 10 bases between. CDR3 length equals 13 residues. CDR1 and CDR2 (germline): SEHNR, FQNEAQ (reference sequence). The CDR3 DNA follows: TGTGCCAGCAGCCACCCACAAGACACTGAAGCTTTCTTT. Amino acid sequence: CASSHPQDTEAFF. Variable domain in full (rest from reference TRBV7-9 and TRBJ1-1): DTGVSQNPRHKITKRGQNVTFRCDPISEHNRLYWYRQTLGQGPEFLTYFQNEAQLEKSRLLSDRFSAERPKGSFSTLEIQRTEQGDSAMYLCASSHPQDTEAFFGQGTRLTVV.

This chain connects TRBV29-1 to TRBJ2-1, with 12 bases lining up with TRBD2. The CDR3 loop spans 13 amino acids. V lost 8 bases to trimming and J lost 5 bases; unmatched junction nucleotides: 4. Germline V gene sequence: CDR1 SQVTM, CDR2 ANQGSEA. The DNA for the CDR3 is TGCAGCTTGGGACTAGCGGGCGACAATGAGCAGTTCTTC. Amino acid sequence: CSLGLAGDNEQFF.